This TCR beta chain stems from a study of CD8+CD57+ T cells in acquired aplastic anemia. Study information: Each DNA sample taken from sorted CD4+ and CD8+ cells came to about 3.2 ug on average. Mean read depth for CD4+ cells from healthy donors was roughly 10 million.

Profiles of TCR beta VDJ and CDR3 were generated from a genomic DNA template. TCRdb fed the reads into MiXCR, producing one record per CDR3 protein. The sample holds about 160,000 distinct CDR3 sequences, approximately 40% seen once. Study outcomes and limitations: Between patients and controls, 25 to 35 CD8+ CDR3 sequences were found in common. Simpson's diversity of CD8+ cells was not significantly different in patients compared with controls.

The CDR3 runs to 14 residues. Trimming took 7 bases from V and 8 from J, leaving 18 bases between them. Germline V gene data show CDR1 as DFQATT and CDR2 as SNEGSKA (reference sequence). As for this clonotype: Its target is not known.

Sequencing used sorted CD4+, CD8+, or CD8+CD57+ T cells (not recorded which) from PBMCs. The receptor's source is a human donor in good health. This chain uses TRBV20-1 with TRBJ1-6; no reliable D call. CDR3 nucleotide sequence: TGCAGTGTTAGGACCGACTCCGGGGATTCACCCCTCCACTTT. Protein: CSVRTDSGDSPLHF.